Presented here are 15 T cell receptor beta chains from one specimen sequenced in a study of shared clonotypes between healthy human individuals. Profiling relied on immunoSEQ multiplex PCR, and the TCRdb table lists in-frame clones only, not all of them. The sample consists of about 1,900,000 clones, around 96% of them appearing once. Positive CCR7 selection of CD45RO-negative cells yielded the naive CD8 cells, and terminally differentiated effector memory CD45RA+ cells were excluded. Input material: naive CD8+ T cells sorted from blood. All receptors come from a man younger than 30 in good health.

J is TRBJ2-1 and V is TRBV5-6; 12 nucleotides line up with TRBD2. CDR3 length equals 15 residues. V shed 4 bases, J shed 6 bases, and the junction held 5 bases outside the gene matches. Germline-derived CDR1 and CDR2 are SGHDT and YYEEEE. The CDR3 sequence is CASSPPSGRANEQFF. CDR3 DNA sequence: TGTGCCAGCAGCCCCCCTAGCGGGAGGGCCAATGAGCAGTTCTTC.

V and J are TRBV27 and TRBJ2-7; unclear D gene. The V gene lost 7 bases and the J gene lost 7 bases, with 17 bases spanning the gap. This CDR3 has 13 amino acids. The germline V gene encodes CDR1 MNHEY and CDR2 SMNVEV (reference sequence). For the CDR3, the DNA is TGTGCCAGCATCCCCATAGGGTCTCGGGAGCAGTACTTC. This translates into CASIPIGSREQYF.

V and J are TRBV10-3 and TRBJ2-1, with 9 bases aligning to TRBD2. From germline, CDR1 is ENHRY and CDR2 SYGVKD. The CDR3 length is 17 residues. Trimming at V came to 0 bases and at J to 6 bases, leaving 9 bases not matched to a gene. Here the CDR3 reads CAISESAASGDFNEQFF. The CDR3 DNA follows: TGTGCCATCAGTGAGTCGGCGGCTAGCGGGGATTTCAATGAGCAGTTCTTC.

A word on this clone: Other nucleotide sequences in the sample specify the same CDR3. The rearrangement joins TRBV19 to TRBJ2-2; TRBD2 aligns across 7 bases. Germline assignment: CDR1 LNHDA and CDR2 SQIVND (reference sequence). J gave up 4 bases and V 2 bases, and 4 bases lay outside the gene matches. The CDR3 is 15 residues long. The CDR3 DNA follows: TGTGCCAGTAGTATACTGGGGGGGATCACCGGGGAGCTGTTTTTT. This codes for CASSILGGITGELFF.

CDR3 sequence reads: CASSWADRDNQPQHF. Here the CDR3 DNA reads TGTGCCAGCAGTTGGGCCGACAGAGACAATCAGCCCCAGCATTTT. This sequence joins TRBV28 and TRBJ1-5; D is perhaps TRBD1 (5 bases). The CDR3 is 15 amino acids. Per the germline V gene, CDR1 is MDHEN and CDR2 is SYDVKM. Trimming stripped 4 bases from V and 3 bases from J, with 13 bases between. The whole variable domain, filled in from reference TRBV28 and TRBJ1-5, reads DVKVTQSSRYLVKRTGEKVFLECVQDMDHENMFWYRQDPGLGLRLIYFSYDVKMKEKGDIPEGYSVSREKKERFSLILESASTNQTSMYLCASSWADRDNQPQHFGDGTRLSIL.

CDR3 amino acids: CASSFHRGQYEQYF. In DNA form, the CDR3 reads TGTGCCAGCAGTTTTCACAGGGGGCAGTACGAGCAGTACTTC. The genes are TRBV28 and TRBJ2-7, with 9 bases identical to TRBD1. Per germline, CDR1 MDHEN and CDR2 SYDVKM. The V segment lost 3 bases and the J segment 4 bases; nucleotides outside the gene matches: 4. The CDR3 runs to 14 residues.

The chain recombines TRBV5-5 with TRBJ1-1; no reliable D call. CDR1 SGHKS and CDR2 YYEKEE come from the germline V gene (reference sequence). The CDR3 runs to 13 residues. V dropped 2 bases and J dropped 1 base, with 6 bases sitting between them. This chain's CDR3 is CASSLHQNTEAFF. CDR3 coding DNA: TGTGCCAGCAGCTTACACCAGAACACTGAAGCTTTCTTT. Variable domain in full (rest from reference TRBV5-5 and TRBJ1-1): DAGVTQSPTHLIKTRGQQVTLRCSPISGHKSVSWYQQVLGQGPQFIFQYYEKEERGRGNFPDRFSARQFPNYSSELNVNALLLGDSALYLCASSLHQNTEAFFGQGTRLTVV.

The chain couples TRBV25-1 to TRBJ2-7, with a tentative D call TRBD1 (5 bases). V lost 1 base to trimming and J lost 4 bases, with 8 bases between them. Germline loops: CDR1 MGHDK, CDR2 SYGVNS. This CDR3 has 13 amino acids. CDR3 in DNA: TGTGCCAGCAGTGAATTGAAGGGGTACGAGCAGTACTTC. It translates to CASSELKGYEQYF.

CDR3 residues: CASSTLPGQGVNTGELFF. DNA for the CDR3: TGTGCCAGCAGCACGCTACCGGGACAGGGGGTAAACACCGGGGAGCTGTTTTTT. The rearrangement uses TRBV7-9 and TRBJ2-2, with 11 bases matching TRBD1. CDR1 is SEHNR and CDR2 is FQNEAQ in the germline V gene (reference sequence). This CDR3 spans 18 amino acids. J was trimmed by 2 bases and V by 5 bases; bases with no gene match: 10.

As concerns this clone: The junction shows a germline mismatch at one end, possibly a read error. The chain recombines TRBV7-9 with TRBJ2-7; 10 bases align to TRBD2. The germline CDR1 and CDR2 sequences are SEHNR and FQNEAQ (reference sequence). The CDR3 is made up of 16 amino acids. Here the CDR3 DNA reads TGTGCCAGCAGCATAGCTAGCGGGAGCGTACCCTACGAGCAGTACTTC. This sequence encodes CASSIASGSVPYEQYF.

The CDR3 is CAWRWREGVEQFF. The DNA for the CDR3 is TGTGCCTGGAGATGGCGGGAGGGAGTTGAGCAGTTCTTC. The rearrangement joins TRBV30 to TRBJ2-1, with 9 bases lining up with TRBD2. The CDR3 extends over 13 amino acids. Germline V CDR1 and CDR2: GTSNPN, SVGIG (reference sequence). Trimming at V came to 3 bases and at J to 9 bases, leaving 6 bases not matched to a gene.

CDR3 coding DNA: TGTGCCAGCAGCCCAGAGACAGGACTTATCACTGAAGCTTTCTTT. Translation: CASSPETGLITEAFF. This chain connects TRBV7-9 to TRBJ1-1; D is perhaps TRBD1 (6 bases). The CDR3 spans 15 residues. Trimming took off 5 bases at V and 4 bases at J, with 17 bases between the two ends. Germline CDR1 SEHNR, CDR2 FQNEAQ (reference sequence).

The chain is built from TRBV4-3 and TRBJ2-6; 8 nucleotides match TRBD1. After removal of 2 bases from V and 0 bases from J, the junction contained 12 bases not matched to a gene. The CDR3 runs to 20 residues. Germline V gene lookup returns CDR1 LGHNA and CDR2 YSLEER. The CDR3 DNA reads as TGCGCCAGCAGCCAACTTTTCGGACAGGGTCCTAGCTCTGGGGCCAACGTCCTGACTTTC. Protein: CASSQLFGQGPSSGANVLTF.

V gene TRBV6-5 combines with J gene TRBJ2-2; tentatively, D is TRBD2 (6 bases). Trimming took 0 bases from V and 4 from J, leaving 12 bases between them. CDR1 is MNHEY, CDR2 SVGAGI, per germline. This CDR3 spans 16 amino acids. DNA of the CDR3: TGTGCCAGCAGTTACTCGTCCGGGGAGGTCACCGGGGAGCTGTTTTTT. It is translated as CASSYSSGEVTGELFF.

This clone was seen once. The rearrangement links TRBV19 to TRBJ2-7, with unresolved D. V was clipped by 3 bases and J by 6 bases, with 15 bases between them. The CDR3 contains 14 residues. Germline assignment: CDR1 LNHDA and CDR2 SQIVND (reference sequence). The CDR3 DNA follows: TGTGCCAGTAGTATCGGCGGCAGCCCCCTCGAGCAGTACTTC. It codes for CASSIGGSPLEQYF.